This is a list of T cell receptor beta chains from one sample in a study of PD-L1 blockade in urothelial cancer. The assay was immunoSEQ multiplex PCR, and TCRdb's table has in-frame clones only and misses some. The sample yields about 74,000 clones, 85% to 90% seen once. The source was PBMCs, collected around atezolizumab (anti-PD-L1) treatment. Source of these receptors: a man aged 65 to 85 with urothelial cancer. The CDR3 runs from the conserved cysteine through the conserved F or W. Not all rows give a size; the values are once, few, many and, for expanded clones, a class.

TRBJ1-3,15,NA,TRBV29-1,CSVETDPFSGNTIYF
TRBJ2-1,15,NA,TRBV11-2,CASSEMGVDDNEQFF
TRBJ2-6,19,once,TRBV2,CASRPGQGFSFSGANVLTF
TRBJ2-5,14,NA,TRBV6-1,CASSEGRRQETQYF
TRBJ1-5,15,NA,TRBV2,CASSEGEVPPGPQHF
TRBJ1-5,13,NA,TRBV10-3,CAISDGPNQPQHF
TRBJ2-3,16,NA,TRBV5-1,CASSFAGQSRTDTQYF
TRBJ2-3,12,once,TRBV2,CASSPGTRTQYF
TRBJ2-7,15,NA,TRBV10-2,CASSESTGKTYEQYF
TRBJ1-2,14,once,TRBV7-6,CASSLVGQGNGYTF
TRBJ2-5,16,NA,TRBV10-3,CAISELAGGPEATQYF
TRBJ2-2,18,NA,TRBV28,CASSSSARDRGVPGELFF
TRBJ2-2,15,NA,TRBV25-1,CASSELGTATGELFF
TRBJ2-3,18,NA,TRBV6-1,CASSEIGLAGGSTDTQYF
TRBJ2-1,15,NA,TRBV7-3,CASSLTSGSGNEQFF
TRBJ2-1,12,few,TRBV28,CASSFTGQRQFF
TRBJ1-3,15,once,TRBV11-2,CASSGDRGLRNTIYF
TRBJ1-2,12,NA,TRBV19,CASSQDFYGYTF
TRBJ1-5,16,NA,TRBV27,CASSVSAGVSNQPQHF
TRBJ1-4,17,NA,TRBV14,CASSQGFGSGANEKLFF
TRBJ2-7,16,NA,TRBV6-5,CASSYSQAGRHYEQYF
TRBJ2-7,17,NA,TRBV27,CASSLRVSGSGVYEQYF
TRBJ2-7,11,NA,TRBV6-5,CASRGRYEQYF
TRBJ1-4,15,NA,TRBV13,CASSLTGQGREKLFF
TRBJ1-2,13,once,TRBV18,CASSFSASSGYTF
TRBJ2-1,16,once,TRBV9,CASSANSGTSGNVQFF
TRBJ1-1,16,NA,TRBV18,CASSPPVGQGPNEAFF
TRBJ2-1,14,NA,TRBV7-3,CASSLSLDYNEQFF
TRBJ1-1,15,NA,TRBV7-9,CASSLGQPMNTEAFF
TRBJ1-2,15,NA,TRBV5-6,CASSLAGGTVYGYTF
TRBJ2-2,12,NA,TRBV7-8,CASSLLPGELFF
TRBJ2-2,12,NA,TRBV9,CASSPYTGELFF
TRBJ2-3,14,few,TRBV6-1,CASRGQVAPDTQYF
TRBJ1-1,14,NA,TRBV29-1,CSVALSSGNTEAFF
TRBJ2-2,14,NA,TRBV19,CASSIQTNTGELFF
TRBJ2-7,14,NA,TRBV7-8,CASSLDGGSYEQYF
TRBJ2-1,14,NA,TRBV27,CASSLSNGLTPGFF
TRBJ1-1,12,NA,TRBV7-3,CASSPQGGEAFF
TRBJ1-1,14,NA,TRBV7-9,CASSFGQVNTEAFF
TRBJ2-7,15,NA,TRBV5-1,CASSSDGTAFGEQYF
TRBJ2-3,17,NA,TRBV28,CASSLFASGTGTDTQYF
TRBJ2-7,13,NA,TRBV6-6,CASRSGTIYEQYF
TRBJ2-1,12,NA,TRBV5-4,CASSLASVGQFF
TRBJ2-7,12,NA,TRBV28,CASSRGDYEQYF
TRBJ2-1,14,NA,TRBV28,CASSLLGGWDEQFF
TRBJ2-3,15,NA,TRBV5-1,CASSLGTSDTDTQYF
TRBJ1-1,14,NA,TRBV28,CASSLPTGGREAFF
TRBJ2-3,16,once,TRBV6-5,CASSYAPGTGADTQYF
TRBJ2-7,16,NA,TRBV5-1,CASSPGTGGASYEQYF
TRBJ2-7,16,NA,TRBV7-9,CASSSTSGSAPYEQYF
TRBJ2-3,17,NA,TRBV21-1,CASSKVWPGLAGDTQYF
TRBJ1-5,14,NA,TRBV7-8,CASSTQQGTQPQHF
TRBJ1-5,15,NA,TRBV19,CASSMGGQGRQPQHF
TRBJ2-1,16,NA,TRBV28,CASSSNRLAGGNEQFF